A single sample is the source of the 30 T cell receptor beta chains below, sequenced in a study of OX40 agonist ivuxolimab in advanced cancers. This table comes from immunoSEQ multiplex PCR, and its TCRdb copy is limited to in-frame clones, with some not included. The sample carries approximately 82,000 clones, just over 85% recorded once. The sequencing used CD4+ or CD8+ T cells sorted from blood, collected in a trial of the OX40 agonist ivuxolimab. The source of these receptors is an adult with an advanced solid tumor such as melanoma, head and neck, liver or kidney cancer.

The V call is TRBV7-8, the J call TRBJ1-4, with D maybe TRBD1 (5 bases). Per germline, CDR1 SGHVS and CDR2 FQNEAQ. The CDR3 covers 14 residues. Trimming removed 5 bases from V and 2 bases from J, with 9 bases in between. In DNA form, the CDR3 reads TGTGCCAGCAGCCCCAGGGAGACTAATGAAAAACTGTTTTTT. Translation gives CASSPRETNEKLFF.

This chain connects TRBV7-3 to TRBJ2-7; 8 bases map to TRBD2. V lost 1 base to trimming and J lost 3 bases; unmatched junction nucleotides: 11. CDR1 and CDR2 from the germline V gene are SGHTA and FQGTGA. The CDR3 totals 17 residues. CDR3 DNA sequence: TGTGCCAGCAGCTTAAGCGGTGGGACTAGTTTTGTCTACGAGCAGTACTTC. It yields the protein CASSLSGGTSFVYEQYF.

V is TRBV6-1 and J is TRBJ1-5; tentatively, D is TRBD1 (6 bases). There are 15 residues in the CDR3. V was shortened by 7 bases and J by 4 bases, with 17 bases between the two germline ends. Germline lookup yields CDR1 MNHNS and CDR2 SASEGT. The CDR3: CASTLAGGGNQPQHF. CDR3 nucleotides: TGTGCCAGCACCCTGGCGGGGGGCGGGAATCAGCCCCAGCATTTT.

This clone was recorded once. The rearrangement links TRBV7-6 to TRBJ2-7; 7 bases align to TRBD1. This CDR3 has 14 residues. The germline gives CDR1 SGHVS, CDR2 FNYEAQ. The ends lost 5 bases at V and 3 bases at J; junction bases unmatched: 7. The CDR3 spells CASSQPGQIYEQYF. CDR3 nucleotides: TGTGCCAGCAGCCAACCGGGACAGATCTACGAGCAGTACTTC.

The rearrangement joins TRBV6-1 to TRBJ2-7; tentatively, D is TRBD2 (7 bases). Trimming shortened V by 4 bases and J by 2 bases, and 12 bases separated the two germline ends. The CDR3 runs 14 residues. Germline lookup yields CDR1 MNHNS and CDR2 SASEGT. CDR3 sequence (DNA): TGTGCCAGCAGTGCCCAGCGGGACACCTACGAGCAGTACTTC. Its translation: CASSAQRDTYEQYF.

J is TRBJ2-7 and V is TRBV7-2; 9 positions match TRBD1. CDR1 is SGHTA and CDR2 is FQGNSA in the germline V gene. The CDR3 is made up of 14 amino acids. After removal of 8 bases from V and 3 bases from J, the junction contained 8 bases not matched to a gene. For the CDR3, the DNA is TGTGCCAGCCGCCCGCGGGACAGGGTCTACGAGCAGTACTTC. Amino acids: CASRPRDRVYEQYF.

The V and J genes are TRBV6-6 and TRBJ2-5; perhaps D is TRBD1 or TRBD2 (5 bases each). The CDR3 is 14 amino acids. CDR1 is MNHNY and CDR2 is SVGAGI in the germline V gene (reference sequence). V was shortened by 5 bases and J by 6 bases, with 16 bases between the two germline ends. This CDR3 reads CASSPPLGDQTQYF. In DNA, the CDR3 is TGTGCCAGCAGTCCGCCGTTGGGGGACCAGACCCAGTACTTC.

The rearrangement links TRBV7-9 to TRBJ2-5, with 16 bases aligning to TRBD2. The CDR3 contains 17 residues. Trimming at V came to 3 bases and at J to 4 bases, leaving 5 bases not matched to a gene. In germline, CDR1 is SEHNR, CDR2 FQNEAQ (reference sequence). As DNA, the CDR3 is TGTGCCAGCAGCTTGGGACTAGCGGGAGGGATTGGAGAGACCCAGTACTTC. Encoded protein: CASSLGLAGGIGETQYF. Using reference TRBV7-9 and TRBJ2-5 for the parts outside the CDR3, the full variable domain is DTGVSQNPRHKITKRGQNVTFRCDPISEHNRLYWYRQTLGQGPEFLTYFQNEAQLEKSRLLSDRFSAERPKGSFSTLEIQRTEQGDSAMYLCASSLGLAGGIGETQYFGPGTRLLVL.

Only one count was recorded for this clone. This chain connects TRBV7-2 to TRBJ2-1; D gene uncertain. Germline-derived CDR1 and CDR2 are SGHTA and FQGNSA. This CDR3 comprises 16 residues. Trimming pared 2 bases from V and 1 base from J, leaving 12 bases between. CDR3 DNA: TGTGCCAGCAGCTTAAATGGGTATGGGTCCTACAATGAGCAGTTCTTC. Translated: CASSLNGYGSYNEQFF.

This clone was seen a single time. The rearrangement uses TRBV11-2 and TRBJ1-6; 9 bases fit TRBD1. The V and J ends lost 6 bases and 10 bases, in that order; junction bases with no gene match: 7. The CDR3 runs 14 residues. Germline lookup yields CDR1 SGHAT and CDR2 FQNNGV. In nucleotides, the CDR3 is TGTGCCAGCAGGCTAACAGGGGGCCAATCACCCCTCCACTTT. As protein: CASRLTGGQSPLHF.

This chain uses TRBV11-2 with TRBJ2-2, with TRBD1 matching 7 bases. This CDR3 contains 16 residues. Germline trimming cut 5 bases from V and 0 bases from J; bases unmatched to any gene: 6. CDR1 SGHAT and CDR2 FQNNGV come from the germline V gene. The chain's CDR3 is CASSRSGTANTGELFF. The CDR3, as DNA: TGTGCCAGCAGCCGATCCGGGACAGCGAACACCGGGGAGCTGTTTTTT.

The chain recombines TRBV5-1 with TRBJ2-2; tentative D call: TRBD2 (6 bases). The V and J ends lost 4 bases and 4 bases respectively, with 11 bases between them. This CDR3 comprises 14 residues. Germline V gene sequence: CDR1 SGHRS, CDR2 YFSETQ. CDR3 residues: CASSPGGVTGELFF. For the CDR3, the DNA is TGCGCCAGCAGCCCAGGAGGGGTCACCGGGGAGCTGTTTTTT.

The genes are TRBV19 and TRBJ1-2; D is unclear. This CDR3 has 15 residues. Trimming cost V 1 base and J 0 bases, with 9 bases left between them. CDR1 and CDR2 (germline): LNHDA, SQIVND (reference sequence). As DNA, the CDR3 is TGTGCCAGTAGTATAGTGGCAGAAGCTAACTATGGCTACACCTTC. Protein: CASSIVAEANYGYTF.

This sequence joins TRBV6-6 and TRBJ1-4, with 9 bases identical to TRBD1. Trimming cost V 4 bases and J 5 bases; bases outside gene matches: 5. This CDR3 is built from 15 residues. CDR1 and CDR2 from the germline V gene are MNHNY and SVGAGI (reference sequence). The CDR3 region has the DNA TGTGCCAGCAGTTGGGACAGGGCTTCCAATGAAAAACTGTTTTTT. It translates to CASSWDRASNEKLFF.

This clone has more than one count but fewer than ten. The chain links TRBV18 to TRBJ1-4, with D tentatively TRBD1 (5 bases). This CDR3 contains 18 residues. Trimming left V 3 bases short and J 3 bases short, with 20 bases between. Per germline, CDR1 KGHSH and CDR2 LQKENI. The CDR3 bases are TGTGCCAGCTCACCTGAACAGGCTAGCAAGTGGGCTAATGAAAAACTGTTTTTT. It is translated as CASSPEQASKWANEKLFF.

The V call is TRBV6-1, the J call TRBJ1-1, with D unclear. V was clipped by 1 base and J by 4 bases, with 10 bases between them. Germline assignment: CDR1 MNHNS and CDR2 SASEGT. This CDR3 is built from 14 residues. The CDR3: CASSEGSLPTEAFF. In DNA form, the CDR3 reads TGTGCCAGCAGTGAAGGGTCACTCCCCACTGAAGCTTTCTTT.

In nucleotides, the CDR3 is TGTGCCAGCAGCCAGGGACAAAACATTCAGTACTTC. Protein product: CASSQGQNIQYF. V and J are TRBV4-2 and TRBJ2-4, with D perhaps given as TRBD1 or TRBD2 (5 bases each). Trimming removed 3 bases from V and 5 bases from J, with 5 bases in between. Germline V gene data show CDR1 as LGHNA and CDR2 as YNFKEQ. This CDR3 has 12 residues.

The V and J genes are TRBV28 and TRBJ2-3; TRBD2 agrees at 12 bases. V dropped 6 bases and J dropped 5; count of bases not matched to a gene: 6. The CDR3 has 15 amino acids. Germline loops: CDR1 MDHEN, CDR2 SYDVKM. CDR3 sequence: CASRIPGLAGDTQYF. In DNA, the CDR3 is TGTGCCAGCAGAATACCGGGACTAGCGGGAGATACGCAGTATTTT.

The rearrangement joins TRBV7-2 to TRBJ1-2; 9 bases match TRBD1. This CDR3 contains 14 residues. J was trimmed by 7 bases and V by 1 base; bases with no gene match: 4. Germline CDR1 reads SGHTA; CDR2 reads FQGNSA. CDR3 DNA: TGTGCCAGCAGCTTAGAGGGACAGGGAACTGGCTACACCTTC. This translates into CASSLEGQGTGYTF.

The V and J genes are TRBV11-2 and TRBJ2-5; 9 positions agree with TRBD1. Germline V gene sequence: CDR1 SGHAT, CDR2 FQNNGV. V lost 0 bases, J lost 6 bases, and 8 bases stayed unmatched. This CDR3 is 16 amino acids long. The CDR3 region has the DNA TGTGCCAGCAGCTTAGATCTTGGACAGGGGTATCAGACCCAGTACTTC. The encoded protein is CASSLDLGQGYQTQYF.

The genes are TRBV18 and TRBJ2-7; tentatively, D is TRBD2 (5 bases). V lost 3 bases and J lost 0, with 12 bases in between. The CDR3 has 15 amino acids. Germline CDR1 KGHSH, CDR2 LQKENI. The CDR3 loop is CASSPLRASSYEQYF. The CDR3, as DNA: TGTGCCAGCTCACCCTTGAGGGCGAGCTCCTACGAGCAGTACTTC. Based on the CDR3 plus reference TRBV18 and TRBJ2-7, the full variable domain is NAGVMQNPRHLVRRRGQEARLRCSPMKGHSHVYWYRQLPEEGLKFMVYLQKENIIDESGMPKERFSAEFPKEGPSILRIQQVVRGDSAAYFCASSPLRASSYEQYFGPGTRLTVT.

There are a few counts of this clone. This chain uses TRBV15 with TRBJ2-2; 7 bases are a match to TRBD1. CDR1 and CDR2 (germline): LNHNV, YYDKDF (reference sequence). The CDR3 loop spans 17 amino acids. V lost 0 bases, J lost 2 bases, and 6 bases stayed unmatched. CDR3 sequence (DNA): TGTGCCACCAGCAGAGACCTAGACAGGGTCAACACCGGGGAGCTGTTTTTT. Protein product: CATSRDLDRVNTGELFF. Filled out from reference TRBV15 and TRBJ2-2, the complete variable domain reads DAMVIQNPRYQVTQFGKPVTLSCSQTLNHNVMYWYQQKSSQAPKLLFHYYDKDFNNEADTPDNFQSRRPNTSFCFLDIRSPGLGDTAMYLCATSRDLDRVNTGELFFGEGSRLTVL.

V gene TRBV14 combines with J gene TRBJ2-7; D remains ambiguous. Trimming shortened V by 0 bases and J by 9 bases, and 9 bases separated the two germline ends. Germline V lookup: CDR1 SGHDN, CDR2 FVKESK. This CDR3 is 12 amino acids long. CDR3 sequence reads: CASSQDYAWQYF. Written as DNA, the CDR3 is TGTGCCAGCAGCCAAGATTATGCATGGCAGTACTTC. The full variable domain, rest sourced from reference TRBV14 and TRBJ2-7, is EAGVTQFPSHSVIEKGQTVTLRCDPISGHDNLYWYRRVMGKEIKFLLHFVKESKQDESGMPNNRFLAERTGGTYSTLKVQPAELEDSGVYFCASSQDYAWQYFGPGTRLTVT.

The table lists this clone with a few counts. The genes are TRBV19 and TRBJ1-5; 7 nucleotides agree with TRBD1. This CDR3 spans 16 amino acids. The V gene's germline CDR1 is LNHDA and CDR2 SQIVND (reference sequence). V was pared by 5 bases and J by 5 bases, with 12 bases of the junction left unmatched. DNA of the CDR3: TGTGCCAGTAGTGATAAGGGACAGCCGTGGGATCAGCCCCAGCATTTT. Its protein product is CASSDKGQPWDQPQHF.

The V call is TRBV6-6, the J call TRBJ2-3; D assignment may be TRBD1 or TRBD2 (5 bases each). Between the trimmed V and J ends, which lost 6 bases and 5 bases, there was a span of 18 bases. The CDR3 covers 15 residues. Germline CDR1 is MNHNY and CDR2 is SVGAGI (reference sequence). CDR3 nucleotide sequence: TGTGCCAGCAGCGAGACAGCTCTTGAGGGAGATACGCAGTATTTT. Translation gives CASSETALEGDTQYF.

About this clone itself: At the DNA level, this CDR3 is encoded by other sequences in the same sample as well. Here the CDR3 DNA reads TGCAGCGGTGGGGAGGGACAGGGGGGTGGCTACACCTTC. Translated, it gives CSGGEGQGGGYTF. The chain uses TRBV29-1 and TRBJ1-2; 11 bases agree with TRBD1. Germline CDR1 reads SQVTM; CDR2 reads ANQGSEA. Trimming at V came to 7 bases and at J to 7 bases, leaving 8 bases not matched to a gene. The CDR3 totals 13 residues.

The chain joins TRBV6-1 to TRBJ1-5; D uncertain. V shed 4 bases and J shed 4 bases, with 11 bases lying between them. Germline V gene data show CDR1 as MNHNS and CDR2 as SASEGT. The CDR3 totals 14 residues. The CDR3 is CASSVGQINQPQHF. The CDR3 DNA follows: TGTGCCAGCAGTGTGGGTCAGATTAATCAGCCCCAGCATTTT.

The CDR3 coding sequence is TGTGCCAGTAGTATGGGAGGACAGGGGGCCGCAGGATCTGGCTACACCTTC. Amino acid sequence: CASSMGGQGAAGSGYTF. V usage is TRBV19 and J usage is TRBJ1-2; the match to TRBD1 covers 11 bases. Germline V gene lookup returns CDR1 LNHDA and CDR2 SQIVND (reference sequence). With V trimmed by 3 bases and J by 7 bases, 13 bases remained unmatched. The CDR3 sequence is 17 residues long.

V and J are TRBV9 and TRBJ1-3, with D perhaps TRBD1 (5 bases). The CDR3 is 13 residues long. The ends were cut back, 3 bases at V and 10 bases at J, with 14 bases in the middle. The germline V gene encodes CDR1 SGDLS and CDR2 YYNGEE. The CDR3 sequence: CASSGTRVRTIYF. The CDR3 nucleotides are TGTGCCAGCAGCGGAACCAGGGTCAGGACCATATATTTT. Full variable domain (missing parts from reference TRBV9 and TRBJ1-3): DSGVTQTPKHLITATGQRVTLRCSPRSGDLSVYWYQQSLDQGLQFLIQYYNGEERAKGNILERFSAQQFPDLHSELNLSSLELGDSALYFCASSGTRVRTIYFGEGSWLTVV.

This chain links TRBV19 with TRBJ1-4; a possible D gene is TRBD1 (6 bases). Trimming left V 7 bases short and J 2 bases short, with 8 bases between. This CDR3 is 13 amino acids long. The germline gives CDR1 LNHDA, CDR2 SQIVND (reference sequence). The chain's CDR3 is CASTQGTNEKLFF. CDR3 nucleotides: TGTGCCAGTACGCAGGGGACTAATGAAAAACTGTTTTTT.